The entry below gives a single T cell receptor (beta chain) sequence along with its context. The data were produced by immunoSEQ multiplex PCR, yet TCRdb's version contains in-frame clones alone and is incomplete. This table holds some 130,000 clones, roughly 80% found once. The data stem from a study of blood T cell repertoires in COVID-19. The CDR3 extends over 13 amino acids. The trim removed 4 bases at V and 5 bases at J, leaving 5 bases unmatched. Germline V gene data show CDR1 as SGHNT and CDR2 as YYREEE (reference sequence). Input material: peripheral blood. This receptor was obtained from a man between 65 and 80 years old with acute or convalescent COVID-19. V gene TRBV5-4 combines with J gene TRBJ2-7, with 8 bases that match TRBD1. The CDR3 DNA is TGTGCCAGCAGCGGACAGGGAAGAGACGAGCAGTACTTC. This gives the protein CASSGQGRDEQYF. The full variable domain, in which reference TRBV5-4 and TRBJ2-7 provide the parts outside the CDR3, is ETGVTQSPTHLIKTRGQQVTLRCSSQSGHNTVSWYQQALGQGPQFIFQYYREEENGRGNFPPRFSGLQFPNYSSELNVNALELDDSALYLCASSGQGRDEQYFGPGTRLTVT.